The rows below give T cell receptor beta chains drawn from one sample of a study of T cells in Graves' hyperthyroidism and ophthalmopathy. TCRdb re-analysed the multiplex PCR reads in MiXCR, keeping a single row per CDR3 protein. The sample holds about 520,000 distinct CDR3 sequences, roughly a quarter seen once. Sequences were obtained from blood. These receptors were taken from a woman in her 30s with Graves' ophthalmopathy. The CDR3 runs from the conserved cysteine through the conserved F or W. A D gene is named only where the DNA matches it firmly. Expanded clones are given a class, and other clones once, few, many or no size at all.

d_gene: TRBD1; j_gene: TRBJ1-5; v_gene: TRBV20-1; abundance: -; CDR3nt: TGCAGTGCTGCATCAGGGGGAGGGAGCAATCAGCCCCAGCATTTT; CDR3aa: CSAASGGGSNQPQHF
d_gene: TRBD1; j_gene: TRBJ1-1; v_gene: TRBV2; abundance: many; CDR3nt: TGTGCCAGCGTCGAACAGGGGAGTGGTGAAGCTTTCTTT; CDR3aa: CASVEQGSGEAFF
d_gene: -; j_gene: TRBJ2-4; v_gene: TRBV4-1; abundance: many; CDR3nt: TGCGCCAGCAGCCAAACGGGTAGCGGCATTCAGTACTTC; CDR3aa: CASSQTGSGIQYF
d_gene: TRBD1; j_gene: TRBJ2-5; v_gene: TRBV30; abundance: -; CDR3nt: TGTGCCTGGAGCGGGACAGGGGGGCAAGAGACCCAGTACTTC; CDR3aa: CAWSGTGGQETQYF
d_gene: -; j_gene: TRBJ1-6; v_gene: TRBV28; abundance: -; CDR3nt: TGTGCCAGCAGTTTGTTAGGGGGGAACAATAATTCACCCCTCCACTTT; CDR3aa: CASSLLGGNNNSPLHF
d_gene: TRBD1; j_gene: TRBJ1-1; v_gene: TRBV15; abundance: -; CDR3nt: TGTGCCACCAGCAGGACCGACAGGGCTTTGACTGAAGCTTTCTTT; CDR3aa: CATSRTDRALTEAFF
d_gene: TRBD1; j_gene: TRBJ1-5; v_gene: TRBV5-1; abundance: many; CDR3nt: TGCGCCAGCAGCTTGGGGACAGGGGACAATCAGCCCCAGCATTTT; CDR3aa: CASSLGTGDNQPQHF
d_gene: -; j_gene: TRBJ2-5; v_gene: TRBV20-1; abundance: few; CDR3nt: TGCAGTGCTAGAGTTCAAGGAGTCAGAGGAGAGACCCAGTACTTC; CDR3aa: CSARVQGVRGETQYF
d_gene: TRBD1; j_gene: TRBJ1-1; v_gene: TRBV19; abundance: many; CDR3nt: TGTGCCAGTATGGCCAAAGGGGGCTACACTGAAGCTTTCTTT; CDR3aa: CASMAKGGYTEAFF
d_gene: -; j_gene: TRBJ1-2; v_gene: TRBV7-9; abundance: -; CDR3nt: TGTGCCAGCAGCTTAGGCTCAGGTCTGCATGGCTACACCTTC; CDR3aa: CASSLGSGLHGYTF
d_gene: TRBD1; j_gene: TRBJ1-6; v_gene: TRBV2; abundance: few; CDR3nt: TGTGCCAGCAGCCTAGAACTTCGACGGGGATCAGGGGGTTCACCCCTCCACTTT; CDR3aa: CASSLELRRGSGGSPLHF